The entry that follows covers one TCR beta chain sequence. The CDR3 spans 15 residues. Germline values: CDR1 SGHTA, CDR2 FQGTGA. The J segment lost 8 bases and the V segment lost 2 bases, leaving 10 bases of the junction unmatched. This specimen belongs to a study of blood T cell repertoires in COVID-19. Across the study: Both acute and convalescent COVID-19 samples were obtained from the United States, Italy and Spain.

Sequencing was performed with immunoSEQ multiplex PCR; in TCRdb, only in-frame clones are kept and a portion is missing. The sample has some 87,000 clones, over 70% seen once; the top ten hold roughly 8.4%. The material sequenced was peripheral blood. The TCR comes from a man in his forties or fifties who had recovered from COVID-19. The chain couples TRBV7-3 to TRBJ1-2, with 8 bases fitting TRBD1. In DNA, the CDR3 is TGTGCCAGCAGCTTATCCCCAGGGGGCAAAGAGGGCTACACCTTC. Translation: CASSLSPGGKEGYTF.